One sample yielded the 30 T cell receptor beta chains listed below, sequenced in a study of blood T cell repertoires in COVID-19. Using immunoSEQ multiplex PCR, the repertoire was profiled, and TCRdb retains in-frame clones only, with some absent. The sample gives hundreds of thousands of clones, about 89% of which show up once; roughly 8.3% is in the top ten. The sample consisted of peripheral blood. All receptors derive from a woman aged 50 to 65 with COVID-19, enrolled during active disease.

Concerning this clone itself: The sample contains more than one DNA sequence encoding this CDR3. The gene calls are TRBV30 and TRBJ1-5, with TRBD1 as a possible D gene (6 bases). Germline loops: CDR1 GTSNPN, CDR2 SVGIG (reference sequence). The V end lost 0 bases, the J end lost 6 bases, and 9 bases lay between the germline ends. The CDR3 extends over 13 amino acids. CDR3 nucleotides: TGTGCCTGGAGTGTACAGGGTAGTCAGCCCCAGCATTTT. It is translated as CAWSVQGSQPQHF.

This chain links TRBV25-1 with TRBJ1-1; 7 bases are a match to TRBD1. Per the germline V gene, CDR1 is MGHDK and CDR2 is SYGVNS. There are 16 residues in the CDR3. V dropped 6 bases and J dropped 0; count of bases not matched to a gene: 10. CDR3: CASSRGTARMNTEAFF. The CDR3, as DNA: TGTGCCAGCAGCCGCGGGACAGCGCGTATGAACACTGAAGCTTTCTTT.

CDR3 nucleotide sequence: TGTGCCTGGGGGGGGCGCACGGACAATCAGCCCCAGCATTTT. Its translation is CAWGGRTDNQPQHF. The chain recombines TRBV30 with TRBJ1-5; D is possibly TRBD1 (6 bases). Germline V gene data show CDR1 as GTSNPN and CDR2 as SVGIG (reference sequence). This CDR3 contains 14 residues. V gave up 5 bases and J gave up 3 bases, with 14 bases separating them.

V gene TRBV30 combines with J gene TRBJ1-6; possibly TRBD1 for D (6 bases). CDR1 is GTSNPN, CDR2 SVGIG, per germline (reference sequence). The CDR3 has 15 amino acids. V lost 0 bases and J 6 bases, leaving 12 bases between the germline ends. CDR3 in DNA: TGTGCCTGGAGTGTACTTGGGGGCGTTAATTCACCCCTCCACTTT. It yields the protein CAWSVLGGVNSPLHF.

This clone came up a few times. V and J are TRBV12-3 or TRBV12-4 and TRBJ1-1; D is perhaps TRBD1 (5 bases). The V gene lost 5 bases and the J gene lost 7 bases, with 14 bases spanning the gap. This CDR3 region has 13 residues. CDR3 DNA sequence: TGTGCCAGCAGTACCCAGGTAGGACATGAAGCTTTCTTT. It specifies CASSTQVGHEAFF.

V usage is TRBV9 and J usage is TRBJ1-2, with no clear D. Trimming left V 0 bases short and J 7 bases short, with 13 bases between. The CDR3 is made up of 14 amino acids. The V gene's germline CDR1 is SGDLS and CDR2 YYNGEE. Here the CDR3 reads CASSVESLGSGYTF. The CDR3 bases are TGTGCCAGCAGCGTAGAATCCCTAGGGAGTGGCTACACCTTC.

This chain links TRBV28 with TRBJ2-5, with a weak D call TRBD2 (7 bases). Germline V gene data show CDR1 as MDHEN and CDR2 as SYDVKM. Trimming took 5 bases from V and 5 from J, leaving 15 bases between them. The CDR3 runs to 14 residues. The CDR3 is CASSTKRGGETQYF. Written as DNA, the CDR3 is TGTGCCAGCAGTACAAAGAGGGGGGGGGAGACCCAGTACTTC.

The CDR3 loop reads CSVEVGRGSNQPQHF. The CDR3 DNA reads as TGCAGCGTTGAGGTGGGTAGGGGAAGCAATCAGCCCCAGCATTTT. The chain recombines TRBV29-1 with TRBJ1-5, with D possibly matching TRBD1 (5 bases). Deletions cut 3 bases from V and 1 base from J, with 13 bases between. This CDR3 comprises 15 residues. The germline V gene has CDR1 SQVTM and CDR2 ANQGSEA.

CDR3 sequence: CASSHAGGRTDTQYF. CDR3 in DNA: TGTGCCAGCAGCCATGCGGGGGGGCGAACAGATACGCAGTATTTT. This chain uses TRBV4-2 with TRBJ2-3, with 9 bases fitting TRBD2. CDR3 length: 15 residues. Looked up from germline, CDR1 is LGHNA and CDR2 is YNFKEQ. The V and J ends lost 3 bases and 3 bases, in that order; junction bases with no gene match: 4.

V and J are TRBV7-2 and TRBJ2-3, with 8 bases aligning to TRBD2. Trimming cost V 5 bases and J 4 bases; bases outside gene matches: 11. The CDR3 has 16 residues. From germline, CDR1 is SGHTA and CDR2 FQGNSA. CDR3 loop: CASSQLGTRPADTQYF. Written as DNA, the CDR3 is TGTGCCAGCAGCCAGCTCGGGACTAGACCCGCAGATACGCAGTATTTT.

The chain is built from TRBV5-6 and TRBJ2-1; TRBD1 is a possible D gene (6 bases). The CDR3 spans 12 residues. Trimming removed 5 bases from V and 7 bases from J, with 10 bases in between. The germline CDR1 and CDR2 sequences are SGHDT and YYEEEE. CDR3 residues: CASSYQGNEQFF. DNA for the CDR3: TGTGCCAGCAGTTACCAGGGGAATGAGCAGTTCTTC.

This chain joins TRBV6-1 and TRBJ1-1; maybe TRBD1 (6 bases). Trimming took 0 bases from V and 11 from J, leaving 13 bases between them. From germline, CDR1 is MNHNS and CDR2 SASEGT. The CDR3 has 13 amino acids. This CDR3 is CASSEALGQLAFF. CDR3 bases: TGTGCCAGCAGTGAAGCGCTCGGACAGTTGGCTTTCTTT.

V is TRBV7-9 and J is TRBJ2-1; TRBD2 agrees at 9 bases. Germline CDR1 SEHNR, CDR2 FQNEAQ (reference sequence). The CDR3 contains 18 residues. Trimming removed 5 bases from V and 0 bases from J; junction bases left unmatched: 11. CDR3 protein: CASSPKAGGLSSYNEQFF. The DNA for the CDR3 is TGTGCCAGCAGCCCCAAAGCGGGGGGCCTTAGCTCCTACAATGAGCAGTTCTTC.

The V gene is TRBV7-9, the J gene TRBJ1-2; no definite D call. The CDR3 covers 15 residues. Germline CDR1 SEHNR, CDR2 FQNEAQ (reference sequence). V was shortened by 2 bases and J by 8 bases, with 18 bases between the two germline ends. In DNA form, the CDR3 reads TGTGCCAGCAGCTTACTCCACCGGGCCTCGGGGGGCTACACCTTC. Translated: CASSLLHRASGGYTF.

This sequence joins TRBV10-3 and TRBJ1-1, with D unresolved. The ends were cut back, 0 bases at V and 5 bases at J, with 10 bases in the middle. This CDR3 has 14 amino acids. The V gene's germline CDR1 is ENHRY and CDR2 SYGVKD. In DNA, the CDR3 is TGTGCCATCAGTGAGTCAACTAGTTGGACTGAAGCTTTCTTT. Protein product: CAISESTSWTEAFF.

The chain employs TRBV19 and TRBJ2-7; 7 bases are a match to TRBD1. The CDR3 has 13 residues. Per the germline V gene, CDR1 is LNHDA and CDR2 is SQIVND (reference sequence). V shed 4 bases and J 6 bases; nucleotides not matched to a gene: 6. The CDR3 DNA sequence: TGTGCCAGTAGTAACAGGGGAGCAAGCGAGCAGTACTTC. Translating it yields CASSNRGASEQYF.

V gene TRBV14 combines with J gene TRBJ2-1, with D unclear. Trimming stripped 4 bases from V and 6 bases from J, with 7 bases between. The CDR3 length is 12 residues. Looked up from germline, CDR1 is SGHDN and CDR2 is FVKESK. The CDR3 sequence is CASSPGGNEQFF. DNA for the CDR3: TGTGCCAGCAGCCCGGGTGGCAATGAGCAGTTCTTC.

This clone was found once. This chain links TRBV19 with TRBJ2-1; 12 bases line up with TRBD2. The V gene end was trimmed by 5 bases and the J gene end by 8 bases; junction bases not matched to a gene: 7. CDR1 is LNHDA, CDR2 SQIVND, per germline (reference sequence). CDR3 length: 15 amino acids. As DNA, the CDR3 is TGTGCCAGTAGTGTACTAGCGGGGGGAAATCATGAGCAGTTCTTC. Translation gives CASSVLAGGNHEQFF.

CDR3 in DNA: TGCGCCAGCAGCTTGAGGGTAGGGGGCGCGGAGGGCTACACCTTC. This sequence encodes CASSLRVGGAEGYTF. The rearrangement links TRBV5-1 to TRBJ1-2, with TRBD1 matching 7 bases. The V gene's germline CDR1 is SGHRS and CDR2 YFSETQ. V gave up 1 base and J gave up 8 bases; unmatched junction bases: 11. This CDR3 is built from 15 residues.

The rearrangement uses TRBV11-3 and TRBJ2-3; D call uncertain. Trimming took off 1 base at V and 6 bases at J, with 8 bases between the two ends. The CDR3 spans 13 residues. Germline V CDR1 and CDR2: SGHNT, YENEEA. CDR3 DNA sequence: TGTGCCAGCAGCTTAGCCCCCGGGGATACGCAGTATTTT. It translates to CASSLAPGDTQYF.

Only one count was recorded for this clone. The chain employs TRBV7-9 and TRBJ2-7; unclear D gene. V shed 1 base and J shed 5 bases, with 12 bases lying between them. Germline V CDR1 and CDR2: SEHNR, FQNEAQ (reference sequence). This CDR3 comprises 14 residues. The CDR3 sequence is CASSLVSSANEQYF. As DNA, the CDR3 is TGTGCCAGCAGCTTAGTTTCCTCCGCGAACGAGCAGTACTTC.

V usage is TRBV6-1 and J usage is TRBJ1-4; TRBD1 might be the D (5 bases). In germline, CDR1 is MNHNS, CDR2 SASEGT. Between the trimmed V and J ends, which lost 0 bases and 8 bases, there was a span of 13 bases. The CDR3 totals 15 residues. In DNA form, the CDR3 reads TGTGCCAGCAGTGAAGCGGGGGGAGGATCCGAAAAACTGTTTTTT. It translates to CASSEAGGGSEKLFF.

Here the CDR3 reads CAWSYNYEQYF. The CDR3 DNA follows: TGTGCCTGGAGTTACAACTACGAGCAGTACTTC. The chain joins TRBV30 to TRBJ2-7; D gene uncertain. V lost 2 bases and J 3 bases, leaving 5 bases between the germline ends. Germline lookup yields CDR1 GTSNPN and CDR2 SVGIG (reference sequence). CDR3 length equals 11 residues.

V usage is TRBV11-3 and J usage is TRBJ2-7; TRBD1 matches at 11 bases. Trimming took 5 bases from V and 6 from J; bases not matched to a gene: 3. Germline V CDR1 and CDR2: SGHNT, YENEEA. The CDR3 has 13 amino acids. DNA of the CDR3: TGTGCCAGCAGCGGACAGGGGGCGGGCGAGCAGTACTTC. This translates into CASSGQGAGEQYF.

This sequence joins TRBV2 and TRBJ1-1, with TRBD1 matching 8 bases. This CDR3 region has 13 residues. Germline V gene sequence: CDR1 SNHLY, CDR2 FYNNEI. With V trimmed by 7 bases and J by 6 bases, 7 bases remained unmatched. DNA for the CDR3: TGTGCCAGCAAACGGACAGGGTCGTCTGAAGCTTTCTTT. Protein sequence: CASKRTGSSEAFF.

The chain is built from TRBV6-6 and TRBJ1-6; D unclear. CDR1 and CDR2 from the germline V gene are MNHNY and SVGAGI (reference sequence). V was trimmed by 6 bases and J by 9 bases, leaving 15 bases between them. This CDR3 is 14 amino acids long. The CDR3 loop is CASSPSKDTSPLHF. The CDR3 nucleotides read TGTGCCAGCAGCCCGTCAAAAGACACTTCACCCCTCCACTTT.

This clone was picked up a small number of times. The chain is built from TRBV5-6 and TRBJ2-7; D might be TRBD2 (5 bases). The V end was cut by 4 bases, the J end by 3 bases, with 11 bases between. The CDR3 contains 13 residues. Germline V gene lookup returns CDR1 SGHDT and CDR2 YYEEEE. The CDR3 DNA reads TGTGCCAGCAGCGTTACACTAGACTACGAGCAGTACTTC. Translating it yields CASSVTLDYEQYF. Combining the CDR3 with reference TRBV5-6 and TRBJ2-7 gives the whole variable domain DAGVTQSPTHLIKTRGQQVTLRCSPKSGHDTVSWYQQALGQGPQFIFQYYEEEERQRGNFPDRFSGHQFPNYSSELNVNALLLGDSALYLCASSVTLDYEQYFGPGTRLTVT.

This chain joins TRBV27 and TRBJ2-1; D is uncertain. V lost 8 bases to trimming and J lost 5 bases, with 16 bases between them. This CDR3 has 14 amino acids. Germline CDR1 and CDR2: MNHEY and SMNVEV (reference sequence). The CDR3 DNA sequence: TGTGCCAGCGCCCCGGGTTCGGTTAACAATGAGCAGTTCTTC. Translating it yields CASAPGSVNNEQFF.

With respect to this clone: At one boundary the junction diverges from the germline segment, which might be a read error. This chain links TRBV11-2 with TRBJ2-1; D may be TRBD2 (6 bases). CDR3 length: 16 amino acids. Germline-derived CDR1 and CDR2 are SGHAT and FQNNGV. This CDR3 is CASSLTAGLFYNELFF. CDR3 nucleotide sequence: TGTGCCAGCAGCTTAACGGCGGGGCTTTTTTACAATGAGCTGTTCTTC.

This clone came up a few times. The rearrangement joins TRBV29-1 to TRBJ2-1; 8 bases match TRBD1. The CDR3 is made up of 14 amino acids. Germline V lookup: CDR1 SQVTM, CDR2 ANQGSEA. J lost 5 bases, V lost 8 bases, and 11 bases had no gene match. Here the CDR3 reads CSIRRDRTNNEQFF. The CDR3 DNA reads as TGCAGCATCCGCCGGGACAGGACAAACAATGAGCAGTTCTTC.